What follows is one TCR beta chain and its context. Its cognate antigen is unknown. The assay was immunoSEQ multiplex PCR, and TCRdb's table has in-frame clones only and misses some. The repertoire has tens of thousands of clones, around 80% of them found once; the top ten carry more than 3%. The entry originates in a study of PD-1 blockade in classical Hodgkin lymphoma. In the study overall: Nivolumab dosing for patients was 3 mg/kg, administered intravenously every 2 weeks. Study-wide results and caveats: Significantly greater TCR diversity emerged by C4D1 in CD4+ cells but not CD8+ cells. As was reported, newly diagnosed patients showed lower baseline TCR diversity than healthy donors did.

Per the germline V gene, CDR1 is SGHRS and CDR2 is YFSETQ. The CDR3 has 11 residues. Time point described: cycle 4 day 1 (C4D1), after more than 5 weeks of nivolumab. All patients experienced relapse after autologous stem cell transplantation, and brentuximab vedotin exposure was variable. Purified CD4+ T cells were obtained from thawed PBMCs through magnetic negative selection. The sequencing used CD4+ T cells from blood, collected before the fourth cycle of nivolumab. The TCR sequence derives from a human donor with classical Hodgkin lymphoma. The gene calls are TRBV5-1 and TRBJ2-5; D is ambiguous. The DNA end is more similar to TRBJ2-7, so the J call may be wrong. Here the CDR3 DNA reads TGCGCCAGCAGCTTGGGCTACGAGCAGTACTTC. It is translated as CASSLGYEQYF.